This TCR beta chain was captured in a study of human T cells and chemical hapten exposure. Sample time point: patch test 1, 2 weeks after DPC sensitization. Treatment defined: therapeutic diphenylcyclopropenone sensitization with weekly scalp DPC. For the library, individual cDNA molecules each received unique molecular identifiers. TCRdb used MiXCR to reprocess the RACE reads, holding one entry per CDR3 protein. The table lists about 360,000 distinct CDR3 sequences, approximately 5.1% of them singletons. This CDR3 is 15 amino acids long. Per germline, CDR1 SGHTA and CDR2 FQGNSA. V lost 5 bases and J 2 bases, leaving 10 bases between the germline ends.

Sequencing was performed on whole blood, taken in connection with sensitization to the hapten diphenylcyclopropenone (DPC). The source is a woman aged 50 to 60 with alopecia areata. Some clones in this sample may be carry-over from other donors' samples. The chain joins TRBV7-2 to TRBJ2-6; D might be TRBD1 (7 bases). Here the CDR3 DNA reads TGTGCCAGCAGCGTCAGGGGGGCTGGGGCCAACGTCCTGACTTTC. This sequence encodes CASSVRGAGANVLTF.